The following is a TCR beta chain sequence with its context. Sequencing used immunoSEQ multiplex PCR; TCRdb keeps in-frame clones, though not all of them. The sample has some 290,000 clones, roughly 90% seen once; the top ten hold roughly 12%. This specimen comes from a study of blood T cell repertoires in COVID-19. The sequence was obtained from a woman aged 25 to 39 with COVID-19, enrolled during active disease. The sample consisted of peripheral blood.

CDR3 bases: TGTGCCAGCAGTGAATGGACAGCCGATGAAAAACTGTTTTTT. It specifies CASSEWTADEKLFF. This chain joins TRBV2 and TRBJ1-4; possibly TRBD1 for D (6 bases). CDR3 length: 14 residues. V was cut by 2 bases and J by 6 bases, with 10 bases left in between. CDR1 is SNHLY, CDR2 FYNNEI, per germline. The full variable domain, with the rest looked up from reference TRBV2 and TRBJ1-4, is EPEVTQTPSHQVTQMGQEVILRCVPISNHLYFYWYRQILGQKVEFLVSFYNNEISEKSEIFDDQFSVERPDGSNFTLKIRSTKLEDSAMYFCASSEWTADEKLFFGSGTQLSVL.